This TCR beta chain was obtained from a study of blood T cell repertoires in COVID-19. Study context: Collection of acute and convalescent COVID-19 samples took place in the United States, Italy and Spain. Sample material is recorded as cDNA or gDNA derived from T cells, B-cell-depleted T cells, or PBMCs.

The authors' processing: Amplification from reference gene primers served as the basis for estimated nucleated cell counts. Clones were sequenced by immunoSEQ multiplex PCR, and TCRdb holds only the in-frame ones, with some missing. V, J and clone size reflect that table, while D and trimming were determined from the DNA. The repertoire holds around 170,000 clones, with 80% to 90% as singletons. The CDR3 spans 15 residues. Germline V gene sequence: CDR1 SGHTA, CDR2 FQGNSA. Trimming left V 5 bases short and J 3 bases short, with 11 bases between. Sequencing was done on a sample of peripheral blood. The chain combines TRBV7-2 with TRBJ1-6; D remains unclear. The TCR was taken from a man aged 45-65 years with active or convalescent COVID-19. The CDR3: CASSLGLGYNSPLHF. The CDR3 region has the DNA TGTGCCAGCAGCCTTGGACTGGGCTATAATTCACCCCTCCACTTT.